The rows below give T cell receptor beta chains drawn from one sample of a study of blood T cell repertoires in COVID-19. The method was immunoSEQ multiplex PCR; TCRdb's version includes in-frame clones alone and lacks a portion of them. The data show about 110,000 clones, 70% to 90% seen once. Sequenced: peripheral blood. Every receptor here comes from a man aged 35 to 55 with acute or convalescent COVID-19. The CDR3 runs from the conserved cysteine through the conserved F or W. The D gene is left open where the match is weak. Expanded clones are given a class, and other clones once, few, many or no size at all.

>TRBJ2-4|-|TRBV19|TRBD2
TGTGCCAGTAGTATAGAACCCAGCGGGGCAGCCAAAAACATTCAGTACTTC
CASSIEPSGAAKNIQYF
>TRBJ2-1|-|TRBV5-1|TRBD1
TGCGCCAGCAGCAACCCGAAACAGGGGAAGGTTCTGGGACATGAGCAGTTCTTC
CASSNPKQGKVLGHEQFF
>TRBJ1-5|-|TRBV7-6|TRBD1
TGTGCCAGCAGCTCGGACAGGGATCAGCCCCAGCATTTT
CASSSDRDQPQHF
>TRBJ2-3|-|TRBV11-3|TRBD2
TGTGCCAGCAGCCCCGGGACTAGCGGTTTCAGAGATACGCAGTATTTT
CASSPGTSGFRDTQYF
>TRBJ2-7|-|TRBV10-2|-
TGCGCCGTGGAGGGGACTCTCTACGAGCAGTACTTC
CAVEGTLYEQYF
>TRBJ2-3|-|TRBV2|TRBD2
TGTGCCAGCAGGCCCTTTAGCGGGGGGGTGTCAGATACGCAGTATTTT
CASRPFSGGVSDTQYF
>TRBJ2-7|-|TRBV5-1|-
TGCGCCAGCAGCCCGACGGGTTCCTACGAGCAGTACTTC
CASSPTGSYEQYF
>TRBJ2-5|-|TRBV3-1/TRBV3-2|TRBD1
TGTGCCAGCAGCCGCGGACAGGGACAAGAGACCCAGTACTTC
CASSRGQGQETQYF
>TRBJ2-3|-|TRBV11-2|-
TGTGCCAGCAGCTTAGAGGGCTGGGCGATTGGTGGAGATACGCAGTATTTT
CASSLEGWAIGGDTQYF
>TRBJ2-2|once|TRBV7-6|-
TGTGCCAGCAGCCCCTCGCGGGCAGTCACCGGGGAGCTGTTTTTT
CASSPSRAVTGELFF
>TRBJ2-3|-|TRBV9|TRBD2
TGTGCCAGCAGCGTAGCCGGGACTAGCGGGAGAGCAGATACGCAGTATTTT
CASSVAGTSGRADTQYF
>TRBJ2-7|many|TRBV4-1|TRBD2
TGCGCCAGCAGCCCGTTCCGACCCCCCGGGGGGGGCGGGAAATACGAGCAGTACTTC
CASSPFRPPGGGGKYEQYF
>TRBJ2-3|-|TRBV5-1|-
TGCGCCAGCAGCTCCGCAACCCAGGGGACCATAAATACGCAGTATTTT
CASSSATQGTINTQYF
>TRBJ2-4|-|TRBV7-3|-
TGTGCCAGCAGCTCCTCAGGGACACCCAGGGACATTCAGTACTTC
CASSSSGTPRDIQYF
>TRBJ2-5|few|TRBV6-6|-
TGTGCCAGCAGTTTGGACCATTTACAGGGGACCCAGTACTTC
CASSLDHLQGTQYF
>TRBJ2-1|-|TRBV14|TRBD2
TGTGCCAGCAGCCCCTTCCTAGCGGGAGGGCCCTTTTTCTTC
CASSPFLAGGPFFF